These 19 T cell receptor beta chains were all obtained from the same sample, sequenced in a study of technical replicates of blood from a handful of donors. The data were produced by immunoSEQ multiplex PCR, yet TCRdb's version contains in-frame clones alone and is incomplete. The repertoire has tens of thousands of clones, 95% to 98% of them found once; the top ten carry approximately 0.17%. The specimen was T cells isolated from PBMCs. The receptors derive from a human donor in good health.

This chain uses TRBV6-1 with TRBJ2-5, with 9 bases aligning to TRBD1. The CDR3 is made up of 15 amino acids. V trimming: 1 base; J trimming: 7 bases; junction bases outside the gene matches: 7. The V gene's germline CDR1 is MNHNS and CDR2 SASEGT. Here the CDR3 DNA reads TGTGCCAGCAGTGAAGGGGACAGGGATGTACGGACCCAGTACTTC. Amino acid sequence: CASSEGDRDVRTQYF.

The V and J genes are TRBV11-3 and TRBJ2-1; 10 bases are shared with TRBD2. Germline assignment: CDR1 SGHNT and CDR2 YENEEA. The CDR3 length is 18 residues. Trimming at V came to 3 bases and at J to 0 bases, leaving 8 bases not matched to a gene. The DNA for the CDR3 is TGTGCCAGCAGCTTTCGGCTAGCGGGGGAAAGCTCCTACAATGAGCAGTTCTTC. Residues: CASSFRLAGESSYNEQFF.

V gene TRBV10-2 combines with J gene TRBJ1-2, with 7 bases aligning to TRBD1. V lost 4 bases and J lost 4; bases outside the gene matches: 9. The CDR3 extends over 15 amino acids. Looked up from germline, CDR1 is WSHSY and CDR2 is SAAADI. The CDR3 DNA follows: TGCGCCAGCAGTGCCCCACAGGGGCACATCTATGGCTACACCTTC. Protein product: CASSAPQGHIYGYTF.

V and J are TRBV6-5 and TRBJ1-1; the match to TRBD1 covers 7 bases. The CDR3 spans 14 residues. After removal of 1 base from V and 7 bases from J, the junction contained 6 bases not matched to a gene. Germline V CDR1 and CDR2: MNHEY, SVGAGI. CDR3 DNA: TGTGCCAGCAGTTACTTTCGGACAGGCGGTGAAGCTTTCTTT. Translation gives CASSYFRTGGEAFF.

CDR3 residues: CATSRGAGNFGSYEQYF. CDR3 bases: TGTGCCACCAGCAGAGGCGCGGGGAATTTCGGCTCCTACGAGCAGTACTTC. V and J are TRBV15 and TRBJ2-7; TRBD2 might be the D (6 bases). The germline V gene has CDR1 LNHNV and CDR2 YYDKDF (reference sequence). This CDR3 is built from 17 residues. Trimming pared 1 base from V and 0 bases from J, leaving 16 bases between.

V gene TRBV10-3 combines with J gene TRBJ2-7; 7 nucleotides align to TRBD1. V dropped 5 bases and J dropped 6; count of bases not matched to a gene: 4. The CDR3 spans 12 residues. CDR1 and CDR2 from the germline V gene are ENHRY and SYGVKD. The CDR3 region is CAISSDRAEQYF. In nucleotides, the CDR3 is TGTGCCATCAGTTCAGACAGGGCCGAGCAGTACTTC.

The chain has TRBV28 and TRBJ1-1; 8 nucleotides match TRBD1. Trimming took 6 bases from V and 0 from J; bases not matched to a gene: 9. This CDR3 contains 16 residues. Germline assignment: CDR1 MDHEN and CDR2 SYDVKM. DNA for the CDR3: TGTGCCAGCAGGGAAGACAGGGGCGGGATGAACACTGAAGCTTTCTTT. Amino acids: CASREDRGGMNTEAFF.

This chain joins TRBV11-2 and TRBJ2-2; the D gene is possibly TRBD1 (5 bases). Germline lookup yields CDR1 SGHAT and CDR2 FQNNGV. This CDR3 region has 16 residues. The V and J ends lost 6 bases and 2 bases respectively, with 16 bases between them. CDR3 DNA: TGTGCCAGCAGTCAACCCCCCGACAGCAACACCGGGGAGCTGTTTTTT. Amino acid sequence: CASSQPPDSNTGELFF.

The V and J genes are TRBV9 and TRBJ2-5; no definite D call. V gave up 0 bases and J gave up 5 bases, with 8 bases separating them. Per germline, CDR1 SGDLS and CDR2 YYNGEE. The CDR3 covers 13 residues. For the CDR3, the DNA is TGTGCCAGCAGCGTAGCTTTTCGGGAGACCCAGTACTTC. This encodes CASSVAFRETQYF. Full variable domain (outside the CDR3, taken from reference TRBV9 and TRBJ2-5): DSGVTQTPKHLITATGQRVTLRCSPRSGDLSVYWYQQSLDQGLQFLIQYYNGEERAKGNILERFSAQQFPDLHSELNLSSLELGDSALYFCASSVAFRETQYFGPGTRLLVL.

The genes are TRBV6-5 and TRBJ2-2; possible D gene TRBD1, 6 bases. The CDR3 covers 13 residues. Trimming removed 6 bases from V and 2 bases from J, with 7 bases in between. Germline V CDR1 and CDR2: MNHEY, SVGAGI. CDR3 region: CASRGANTGELFF. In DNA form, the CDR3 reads TGTGCCAGCAGGGGGGCTAACACCGGGGAGCTGTTTTTT.

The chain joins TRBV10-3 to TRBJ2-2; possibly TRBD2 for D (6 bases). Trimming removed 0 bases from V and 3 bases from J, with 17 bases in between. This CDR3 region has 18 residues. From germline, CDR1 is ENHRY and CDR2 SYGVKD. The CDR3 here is CAISESREAWGDTGELFF. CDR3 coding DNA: TGTGCCATCAGTGAGTCAAGGGAGGCTTGGGGTGACACCGGGGAGCTGTTTTTT.

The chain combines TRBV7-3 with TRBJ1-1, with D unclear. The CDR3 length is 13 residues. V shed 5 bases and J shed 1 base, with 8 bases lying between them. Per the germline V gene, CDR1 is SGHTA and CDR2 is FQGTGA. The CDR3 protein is CASSQSWNTEAFF. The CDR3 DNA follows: TGTGCCAGCAGCCAGTCCTGGAACACTGAAGCTTTCTTT.

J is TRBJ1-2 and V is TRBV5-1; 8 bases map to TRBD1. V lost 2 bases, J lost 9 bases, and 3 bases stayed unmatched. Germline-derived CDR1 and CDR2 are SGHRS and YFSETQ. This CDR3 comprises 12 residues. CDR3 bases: TGCGCCAGCAGCTTTTGGACAGGGAGCTACACCTTC. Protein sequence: CASSFWTGSYTF.

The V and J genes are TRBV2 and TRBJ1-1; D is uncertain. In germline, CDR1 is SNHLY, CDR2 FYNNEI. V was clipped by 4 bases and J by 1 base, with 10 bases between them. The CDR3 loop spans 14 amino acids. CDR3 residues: CASSGVTGNTEAFF. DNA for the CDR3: TGTGCCAGCAGTGGGGTCACGGGGAACACTGAAGCTTTCTTT.

CDR3 sequence reads: CASSVGLGRGNEQFF. As DNA, the CDR3 is TGTGCCAGCAGCGTAGGTCTAGGTCGGGGCAATGAGCAGTTCTTC. V gene TRBV9 combines with J gene TRBJ2-1; a possible D gene is TRBD2 (5 bases). CDR3 length equals 15 residues. V gave up 0 bases and J gave up 6 bases, with 13 bases separating them. CDR1 is SGDLS, CDR2 YYNGEE, per germline.

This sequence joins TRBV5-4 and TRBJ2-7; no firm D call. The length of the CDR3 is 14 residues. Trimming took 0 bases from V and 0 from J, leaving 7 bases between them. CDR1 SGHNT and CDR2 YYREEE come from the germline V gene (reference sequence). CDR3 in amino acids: CASSLEKSSYEQYF. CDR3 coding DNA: TGTGCCAGCAGCTTGGAAAAGAGCTCCTACGAGCAGTACTTC.

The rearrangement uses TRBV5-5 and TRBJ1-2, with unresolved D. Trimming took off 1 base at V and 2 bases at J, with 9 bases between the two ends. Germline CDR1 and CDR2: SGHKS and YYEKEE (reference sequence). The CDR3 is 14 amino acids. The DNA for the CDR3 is TGTGCCAGCAGCTTGCAGGCTCCGAACTATGGCTACACCTTC. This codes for CASSLQAPNYGYTF.

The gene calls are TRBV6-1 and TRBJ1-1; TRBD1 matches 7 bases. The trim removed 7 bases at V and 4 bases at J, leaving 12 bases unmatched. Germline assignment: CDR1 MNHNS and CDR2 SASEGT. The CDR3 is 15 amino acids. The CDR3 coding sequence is TGTGCCAGCACCCGAGGACAGGAGGCTTTCACTGAAGCTTTCTTT. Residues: CASTRGQEAFTEAFF.

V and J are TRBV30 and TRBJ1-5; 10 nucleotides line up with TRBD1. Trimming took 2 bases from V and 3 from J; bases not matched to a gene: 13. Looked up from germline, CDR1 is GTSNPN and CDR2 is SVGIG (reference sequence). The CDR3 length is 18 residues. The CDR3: CAWSSSRRTGGDNQPQHF. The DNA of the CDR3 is TGTGCCTGGAGTTCCTCCCGCAGGACAGGGGGTGACAATCAGCCCCAGCATTTT.